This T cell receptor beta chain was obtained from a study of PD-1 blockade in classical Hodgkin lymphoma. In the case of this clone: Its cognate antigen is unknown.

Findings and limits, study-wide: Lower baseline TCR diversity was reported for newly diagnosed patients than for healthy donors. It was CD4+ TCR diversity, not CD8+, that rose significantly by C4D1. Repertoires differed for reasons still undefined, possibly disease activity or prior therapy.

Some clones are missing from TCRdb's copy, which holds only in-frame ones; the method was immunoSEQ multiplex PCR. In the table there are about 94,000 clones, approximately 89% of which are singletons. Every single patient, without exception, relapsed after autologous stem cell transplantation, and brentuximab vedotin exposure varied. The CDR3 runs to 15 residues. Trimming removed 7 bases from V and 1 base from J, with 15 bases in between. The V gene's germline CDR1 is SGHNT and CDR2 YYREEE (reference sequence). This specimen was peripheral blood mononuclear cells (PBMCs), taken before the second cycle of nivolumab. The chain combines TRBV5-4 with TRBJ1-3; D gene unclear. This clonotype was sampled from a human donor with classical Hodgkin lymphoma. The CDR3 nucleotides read TGTGCCAGCGGCCAAAGCCTAGGGTCTGGAAACACCATATATTTT. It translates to CASGQSLGSGNTIYF. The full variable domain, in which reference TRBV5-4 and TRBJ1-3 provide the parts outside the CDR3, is ETGVTQSPTHLIKTRGQQVTLRCSSQSGHNTVSWYQQALGQGPQFIFQYYREEENGRGNFPPRFSGLQFPNYSSELNVNALELDDSALYLCASGQSLGSGNTIYFGEGSWLTVV.